The T cell receptor (beta chain) described here comes from a study of CD8 T cells in ankylosing spondylitis. TCRdb re-analysed the 5' RACE reads in MiXCR, keeping a single row per CDR3 protein. The sample has around 300,000 distinct CDR3 sequences; 11% are singletons. CDR3 length: 14 residues. The ends lost 6 bases at V and 8 bases at J; junction bases unmatched: 13. The germline V gene has CDR1 SGHRS and CDR2 YFSETQ. The sequencing sample was made of blood, either unsorted or a sorted T cell fraction (not recorded which). The chain carries TRBV5-1 and TRBJ1-2; 7 nucleotides agree with TRBD1. This clonotype was obtained from a female donor with ankylosing spondylitis or in good health (not recorded which). The CDR3 bases are TGCGCCAGCACCAACGGACAGGTCGCGGAGGGCTACACCTTC. Translation: CASTNGQVAEGYTF.